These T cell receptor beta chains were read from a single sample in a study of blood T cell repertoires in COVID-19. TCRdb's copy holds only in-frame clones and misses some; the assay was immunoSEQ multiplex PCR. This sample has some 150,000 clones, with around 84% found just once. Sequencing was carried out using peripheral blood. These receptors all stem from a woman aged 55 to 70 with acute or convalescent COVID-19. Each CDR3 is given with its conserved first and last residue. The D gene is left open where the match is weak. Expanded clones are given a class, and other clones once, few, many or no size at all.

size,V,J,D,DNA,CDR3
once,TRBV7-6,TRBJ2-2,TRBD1,TGTGCCAGCAGCCAAACAGGGGCCGCGAACACCGGGGAGCTGTTTTTT,CASSQTGAANTGELFF
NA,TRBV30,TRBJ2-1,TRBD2,TGTGCCTGTAACAGCGGGGGGGCAATGTACAATGAGCAGTTCTTC,CACNSGGAMYNEQFF
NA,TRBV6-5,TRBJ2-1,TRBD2,TGTGCCAGCACCCTAGCGGGGGCCAATGAGCAGTTCTTC,CASTLAGANEQFF
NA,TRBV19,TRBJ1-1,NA,TGTGCCAGTAGACACAGGGCCCAGAACACTGAAGCTTTCTTT,CASRHRAQNTEAFF
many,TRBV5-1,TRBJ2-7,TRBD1,TGCGCCAGCAGCCCGACACAGGGGATAGCCTACGAGCAGTACTTC,CASSPTQGIAYEQYF
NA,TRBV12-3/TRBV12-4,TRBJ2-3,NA,TGTGCCAGCAGTCCCCTACCCGGAGATACGCAGTATTTT,CASSPLPGDTQYF
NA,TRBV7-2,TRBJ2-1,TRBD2,TGTGCCAGCTCGACTAGCGGGGCTGCCGATGAGCAGTTCTTC,CASSTSGAADEQFF
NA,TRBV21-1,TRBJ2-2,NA,TGTGCCAGCAGCGCGGACAGGGGAGAGGACACCGGGGAGCTGTTTTTT,CASSADRGEDTGELFF
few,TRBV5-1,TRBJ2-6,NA,TGCGCCAGTAGGACAGCTACCCCCGGGGCCAACGTCCTGACTTTC,CASRTATPGANVLTF
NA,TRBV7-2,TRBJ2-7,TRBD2,TGTGCCAGCAGCTTAGAATATAGGCTAGCGGGGGGAAACTCCTACGAGCAGTACTTC,CASSLEYRLAGGNSYEQYF
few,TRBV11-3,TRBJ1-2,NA,TGTGCCAGCAGCTTAGGAGGGTCCCAATTTAACTATGGCTACACCTTC,CASSLGGSQFNYGYTF
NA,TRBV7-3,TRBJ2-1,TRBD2,TGTGCCAGCAGCTTTCTCGGGGGGGCCCTCAGGGACAATGAGCAGTTCTTC,CASSFLGGALRDNEQFF
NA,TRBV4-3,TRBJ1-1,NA,TGCGCCAGCAGCCAAGCTGGGTTGGAGGCTTTCTTT,CASSQAGLEAFF
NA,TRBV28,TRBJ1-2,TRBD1,TGTGCCAGCAGTCGTGGACAGGGTTCCTATGGCTACACCTTC,CASSRGQGSYGYTF
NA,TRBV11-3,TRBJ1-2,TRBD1,TGTGCCAGCAGCTTGGGGACAGGGGGCGTTGGCTACACCTTC,CASSLGTGGVGYTF
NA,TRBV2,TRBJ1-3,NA,TGTGCCAGCCGAAACGAGGCCCACTCTGGAAACACCATATATTTT,CASRNEAHSGNTIYF
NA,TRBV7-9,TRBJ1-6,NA,TGTGCCAGCAGCTTAGTAGGGGACACCTATAATTCACCCCTCCACTTT,CASSLVGDTYNSPLHF
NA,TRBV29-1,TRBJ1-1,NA,TGCAGCGTTCACAGGGTCGGGGACACTGAAGCTTTCTTT,CSVHRVGDTEAFF
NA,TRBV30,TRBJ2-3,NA,TGTGCCTGGAGGGACCCCGGGGGCACAGATACGCAGTATTTT,CAWRDPGGTDTQYF
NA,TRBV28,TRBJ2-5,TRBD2,TGTGCCAGCAGTACTGGGGGGGTGGAGACCCAGTACTTC,CASSTGGVETQYF
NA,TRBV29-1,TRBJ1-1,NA,TGCAGCGTTGAGGGGATAGGACACCCCACTGAAGCTTTCTTT,CSVEGIGHPTEAFF
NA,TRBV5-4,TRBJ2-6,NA,TGTGCCAGCAGCACGGACAGACTCTCTGGGGCCAACGTCCTGACTTTC,CASSTDRLSGANVLTF
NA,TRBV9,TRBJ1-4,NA,TGTGCCAGCAGCGTCGGGTCGGGGTCTAATGAAAAACTGTTTTTT,CASSVGSGSNEKLFF
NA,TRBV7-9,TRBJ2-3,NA,TGTGCCAGCAGCTTGGAGGGAAGCACAGATACGCAGTATTTT,CASSLEGSTDTQYF
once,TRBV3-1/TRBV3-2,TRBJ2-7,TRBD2,TGTGCCAGCAGCCGGAATTCAGCGGGGGCCTACGAGCAGTACTTC,CASSRNSAGAYEQYF
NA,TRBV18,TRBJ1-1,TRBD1,TGTGCCAGCTCAGTAACAGGGGGAACTGAAGCTTTCTTT,CASSVTGGTEAFF
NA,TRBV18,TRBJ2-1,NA,TGTGCCAGCTCACCACCCCCAGGGGCTAGCTCCTACAATGAGCAGTTCTTC,CASSPPPGASSYNEQFF
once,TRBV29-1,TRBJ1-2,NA,TGCAGCGCCCTTCGATGGGAGGCGGGGACGATCGGCTACACCTTC,CSALRWEAGTIGYTF
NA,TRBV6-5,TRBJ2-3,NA,TGTGCCAGCAACAGAGGGCAGGTCACAGATACGCAGTATTTT,CASNRGQVTDTQYF
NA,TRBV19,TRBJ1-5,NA,TGTGCCAGTAAATACCTCCCTGGCGGGAGCAATCAGCCCCAGCATTTT,CASKYLPGGSNQPQHF
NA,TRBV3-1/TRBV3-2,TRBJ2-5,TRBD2,TGTGCCAGCAGCCAAGATAGGTGGACTAGCGGGGTACAGTACTTC,CASSQDRWTSGVQYF
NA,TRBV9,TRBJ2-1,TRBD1,TGTGCCAGCAGCTTCACCGGGACAGGAAATTTTTACAATGAGCAGTTCTTC,CASSFTGTGNFYNEQFF
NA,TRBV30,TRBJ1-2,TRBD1,TGTGCCTGGAGTCAAGCAGGGGGCAATAACTATGGCTACACCTTC,CAWSQAGGNNYGYTF
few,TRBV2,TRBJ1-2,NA,TGTGCCAGTCGGGACACCGACTATGGCTACACCTTC,CASRDTDYGYTF
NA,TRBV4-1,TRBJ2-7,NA,TGCGCCAGCAGCCAAGTGAGAGGATACGAGCAGTACTTC,CASSQVRGYEQYF
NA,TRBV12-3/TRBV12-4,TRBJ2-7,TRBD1,TGTGCCAGCAGCCCATGGGGACAGGGCGAGCAGTACTTC,CASSPWGQGEQYF
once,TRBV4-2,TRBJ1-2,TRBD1,TGTGCCAGCAGCCACGTGGACAGGGGGCCTGGCTACACCTTC,CASSHVDRGPGYTF
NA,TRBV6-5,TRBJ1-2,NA,TGTGCCAGCAGGCAACGGGGGGACATCAGCTACACCTTC,CASRQRGDISYTF
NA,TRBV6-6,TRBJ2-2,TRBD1,TGTGCCAGCAGGGGGGACAGGGGGAACACCGGGGAGCTGTTTTTT,CASRGDRGNTGELFF
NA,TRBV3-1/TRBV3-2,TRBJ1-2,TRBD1,TGTGCCAGCAGCCTACGACAGGGGGGCGCGCGTGGCTACACCTTC,CASSLRQGGARGYTF
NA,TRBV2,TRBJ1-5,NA,TGTGCCAGCAGTGATGTTCAGGGTGATCAGCCCCAGCATTTT,CASSDVQGDQPQHF
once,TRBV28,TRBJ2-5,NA,TGTGCCAGCAGGCGGGGAGAGACCCAGTACTTC,CASRRGETQYF
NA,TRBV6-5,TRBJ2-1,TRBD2,TGTGCCAGCAGACCAAGGACTAGCGGGGACAATGAGCAGTTCTTC,CASRPRTSGDNEQFF
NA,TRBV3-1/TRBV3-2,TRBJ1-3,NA,TGTGCCAGCAGCCTACAGGGATCTGGAAACACCATATATTTT,CASSLQGSGNTIYF
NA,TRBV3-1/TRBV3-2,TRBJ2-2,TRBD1,TGTGCCAGCAGCCAATGGACAGGCGCGAACACCGGGGAGCTGTTTTTT,CASSQWTGANTGELFF
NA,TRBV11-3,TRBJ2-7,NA,TGTGCCAGCAGCTTAGTGGGCAACTCCTACGAGCAGTACTTC,CASSLVGNSYEQYF
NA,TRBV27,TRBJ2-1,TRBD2,TGTGCCAGCAGGGACACTGGACTAGCGTATTACAATGAGCAGTTCTTC,CASRDTGLAYYNEQFF
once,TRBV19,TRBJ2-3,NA,TGTGCCAGCGCGGACTCCACTTTTACAGATACGCAGTATTTT,CASADSTFTDTQYF
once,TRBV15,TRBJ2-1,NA,TGTGCCACCAGGGGAACGGGGGACTACAATGAGCAGTTCTTC,CATRGTGDYNEQFF
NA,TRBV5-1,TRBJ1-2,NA,TGCGCCAGCAGCCTGGGGGCAGTCCCCGAGAGCTATGGCTACACCTTC,CASSLGAVPESYGYTF
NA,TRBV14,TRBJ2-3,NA,TGTGCCAGCAGCCAAGTTAACCGGAGTGCTGGTCGCACAGATACGCAGTATTTT,CASSQVNRSAGRTDTQYF
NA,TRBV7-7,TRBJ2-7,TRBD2,TGTGCTAGCAGCCCGGGACTAGCGGGGGGTGTAGCCCACTACGAGCAGTACTTC,CASSPGLAGGVAHYEQYF
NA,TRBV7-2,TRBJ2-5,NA,TGTGCCAGCAGCTTATGGGGCACCCAAGAGACCCAGTACTTC,CASSLWGTQETQYF
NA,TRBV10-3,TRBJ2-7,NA,TGTGCCATCAGGAGGGACATTGCTTCCTACGAGCAGTACTTC,CAIRRDIASYEQYF
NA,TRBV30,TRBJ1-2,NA,TGTGCCTGGAGCTCAGGGCCTAATAACTATGGCTACACCTTC,CAWSSGPNNYGYTF
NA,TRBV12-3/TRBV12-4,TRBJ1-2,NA,TGTGCCAGCAGCCCGGGACTACTTGATGGCTACACCTTC,CASSPGLLDGYTF
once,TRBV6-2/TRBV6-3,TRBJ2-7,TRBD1,TGTGCCAGCAGTCGGGACAGGGCCTACGAGCAGTACTTC,CASSRDRAYEQYF
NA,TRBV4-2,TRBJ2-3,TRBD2,TGTGCCAGCAGCTTAGCGGGGGGGCTTGGCACAGATACGCAGTATTTT,CASSLAGGLGTDTQYF
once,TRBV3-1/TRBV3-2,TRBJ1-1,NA,TGTGCCAGCAGCCATAGACAGGCAATGAACACTGAAGCTTTCTTT,CASSHRQAMNTEAFF
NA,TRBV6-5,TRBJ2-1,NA,TGTGCCAGCAGTTACCTATATCGGGACACAGGTGAGCAGTTCTTC,CASSYLYRDTGEQFF